This TCR beta chain emerged from a study of blood T cells in healthy people across ages. Alongside a J-beta primer mix, a sample-barcoded 5' primer served in a second PCR lasting 7 to 11 cycles. TCRdb re-called the 5' RACE reads with MiXCR, one entry per CDR3 protein. Of roughly 1,800,000 distinct CDR3 sequences listed, 40% to 55% were seen once; the top ten hold roughly 2.1%. Germline CDR1 is MDHEN and CDR2 is SYDVKM. The CDR3 totals 14 residues. Deletions cut 2 bases from V and 8 bases from J, with 10 bases between. This sequence was found in a woman aged 40 to 50 in good health. V and J are TRBV28 and TRBJ1-6, with D maybe TRBD1 (5 bases). The sequenced sample was blood. This CDR3 reads CASSLGATDSPLHF. The CDR3 nucleotides are TGTGCCAGCAGTTTAGGGGCAACGGATTCACCCCTCCACTTT.